Presented here are 21 T cell receptor beta chains from one specimen sequenced in a study of T cell repertoires in cytomegalovirus infection. No antigens are known for them. TCRdb re-derived calls from the reads in MiXCR, one entry per CDR3 protein. The table includes some 150,000 distinct CDR3 sequences, around 32% detected once. Sample: CD8+ T cells from cultured PBMCs, taken from culture after CMV antigen stimulation. These receptors all come from a human donor in good health (CMV status not recorded). Some clones in this sample may be carry-over from other donors' samples.

The CDR3: CASREGPSTDTQYF. In DNA, the CDR3 is TGTGCCAGCAGAGAAGGGCCATCCACAGATACGCAGTATTTT. The rearrangement uses TRBV5-4 and TRBJ2-3; D gene unclear. The CDR3 loop spans 14 amino acids. Germline V gene data show CDR1 as SGHNT and CDR2 as YYREEE (reference sequence). Trimming pared 5 bases from V and 2 bases from J, leaving 12 bases between.

This clonotype was seen more than once but under ten times. V and J are TRBV12-3 or TRBV12-4 and TRBJ1-3, with 7 bases identical to TRBD1. The length of the CDR3 is 14 residues. Unmatched junction bases numbered 2, after V lost 6 bases and J lost 0 bases. The CDR3 DNA is TGTGCCAGCAGGGACAGGAACTCTGGAAACACCATATATTTT. It yields the protein CASRDRNSGNTIYF.

This chain connects TRBV5-1 to TRBJ1-1; D unclear. Trimming removed 3 bases at V and 10 bases at J, with 13 bases between. Looked up from germline, CDR1 is SGHRS and CDR2 is YFSETQ. The CDR3 covers 12 residues. CDR3 protein: CASSWTGEGAFF. The CDR3 DNA reads as TGCGCCAGCAGCTGGACCGGGGAGGGAGCTTTCTTT.

This clonotype was counted a few times. V gene TRBV6-6 combines with J gene TRBJ1-5, with a possible D match to TRBD1 (5 bases). The germline CDR1 and CDR2 sequences are MNHNY and SVGAGI (reference sequence). There are 13 residues in the CDR3. V was pared by 11 bases and J by 2 bases, with 13 bases between. The CDR3 loop reads CASREQGNQPQHF. The CDR3 coding sequence is TGTGCCTCCCGGGAACAGGGCAATCAGCCCCAGCATTTT.

This clonotype showed up many times. The V and J genes are TRBV9 and TRBJ2-5, with 12 nucleotides matching TRBD2. CDR1 and CDR2 from the germline V gene are SGDLS and YYNGEE. The CDR3 totals 18 residues. J was trimmed by 2 bases and V by 4 bases; bases with no gene match: 12. CDR3 nucleotide sequence: TGTGCCAGCAGCACAGGGGCTAGCGGGGGGGCCCTACAAGAGACCCAGTACTTC. Its protein is CASSTGASGGALQETQYF.

This clonotype turned up a few times. This rearrangement joins TRBV12-3 or TRBV12-4 to TRBJ2-2; 7 nucleotides align to TRBD2. This CDR3 spans 14 amino acids. Trimming took 3 bases from V and 4 from J; bases not matched to a gene: 2. In nucleotides, the CDR3 is TGTGCCAGCAGTTTCGGGGGGATCACCGGGGAGCTGTTTTTT. Amino acid sequence: CASSFGGITGELFF.

The chain carries TRBV27 and TRBJ2-1, with 8 bases matching TRBD2. Trimming removed 5 bases from V and 5 bases from J; junction bases left unmatched: 8. CDR1 is MNHEY and CDR2 is SMNVEV in the germline V gene (reference sequence). The CDR3 has 15 amino acids. The DNA of the CDR3 is TGTGCCAGCAGTCCAGGGGCGGGGGGACACAATGAGCAGTTCTTC. Protein product: CASSPGAGGHNEQFF.

V gene TRBV6-2 or TRBV6-3 combines with J gene TRBJ2-1; D unclear. CDR1 and CDR2 (germline): MNHEY, SVGEGT. The CDR3 sequence is 13 residues long. Trimming shortened V by 0 bases and J by 5 bases, and 5 bases separated the two germline ends. The CDR3 sequence is CASSYSANNEQFF. The DNA of the CDR3 is TGTGCCAGCAGTTACTCGGCCAACAATGAGCAGTTCTTC.

The table lists this clonotype with many counts. This chain uses TRBV12-3 or TRBV12-4 with TRBJ1-3; possible D gene TRBD1, 6 bases. The CDR3 covers 14 residues. V was trimmed by 5 bases and J by 1 base, leaving 9 bases between them. DNA for the CDR3: TGTGCCAGCAGTCCGACAGGATCTGGAAACACCATATATTTT. Its protein product is CASSPTGSGNTIYF.

V usage is TRBV7-6 and J usage is TRBJ2-2; D remains ambiguous. In germline, CDR1 is SGHVS, CDR2 FNYEAQ. The ends were cut back, 5 bases at V and 1 base at J, with 11 bases in the middle. The CDR3 extends over 15 amino acids. This CDR3 reads CASSHGRVNTGELFF. The CDR3 DNA reads TGTGCCAGCAGCCATGGTCGGGTGAACACCGGGGAGCTGTTTTTT. The full variable domain, in which reference TRBV7-6 and TRBJ2-2 provide the parts outside the CDR3, is GAGVSQSPRYKVTKRGQDVALRCDPISGHVSLYWYRQALGQGPEFLTYFNYEAQQDKSGLPNDRFSAERPEGSISTLTIQRTEQRDSAMYRCASSHGRVNTGELFFGEGSRLTVL.

The chain has TRBV13 and TRBJ2-3; 11 positions match TRBD2. Losses at the gene ends were 4 bases for V and 6 bases for J; bases not matched to a gene: 9. The CDR3 covers 16 residues. Germline CDR1 and CDR2: PRHDT and FYEKMQ (reference sequence). CDR3 nucleotides: TGTGCCAGCAGCTCCCCTAGCGGGGGGCTTCCGGATACGCAGTATTTT. It codes for CASSSPSGGLPDTQYF. Full variable domain (missing parts from reference TRBV13 and TRBJ2-3): AAGVIQSPRHLIKEKRETATLKCYPIPRHDTVYWYQQGPGQDPQFLISFYEKMQSDKGSIPDRFSAQQFSDYHSELNMSSLELGDSALYFCASSSPSGGLPDTQYFGPGTRLTVL.

This chain joins TRBV14 and TRBJ1-2; 11 bases agree with TRBD1. V shed 5 bases and J 8 bases; nucleotides not matched to a gene: 7. The CDR3 has 14 residues. Germline V gene lookup returns CDR1 SGHDN and CDR2 FVKESK. CDR3 coding DNA: TGTGCCAGCAGCTACGGACAGGGGGCAGAGGGCTACACCTTC. This gives the protein CASSYGQGAEGYTF.

The genes are TRBV4-3 and TRBJ1-1; possible D gene TRBD1, 5 bases. The CDR3 sequence is 18 residues long. V was clipped by 0 bases and J by 0 bases, with 17 bases between them. Germline V gene sequence: CDR1 LGHNA, CDR2 YSLEER. This CDR3 reads CASSQESRWDVLNTEAFF. Written as DNA, the CDR3 is TGCGCCAGCAGCCAAGAGAGTCGGTGGGACGTCTTGAACACTGAAGCTTTCTTT.

The table lists this clonotype with many counts. This sequence joins TRBV7-9 and TRBJ2-1; TRBD2 matches at 7 bases. Trimming cost V 5 bases and J 7 bases; bases outside gene matches: 5. CDR1 SEHNR and CDR2 FQNEAQ come from the germline V gene (reference sequence). This CDR3 is built from 13 residues. Written as DNA, the CDR3 is TGTGCCAGCAGCGCGGGACTAACGAATGAGCAGTTCTTC. This gives the protein CASSAGLTNEQFF.

This rearrangement joins TRBV10-3 to TRBJ2-3; no reliable D call. V lost 0 bases to trimming and J lost 2 bases, with 6 bases between them. This CDR3 has 14 amino acids. The germline CDR1 and CDR2 sequences are ENHRY and SYGVKD. CDR3 loop: CAISESGFTDTQYF. In nucleotides, the CDR3 is TGTGCCATCAGTGAGTCGGGATTCACAGATACGCAGTATTTT.

V is TRBV9 and J is TRBJ1-1; a weak D match, TRBD1 (5 bases). Trimming cost V 3 bases and J 3 bases, with 12 bases left between them. This CDR3 contains 14 residues. Germline CDR1 SGDLS, CDR2 YYNGEE. CDR3 residues: CASSAEGRDTEAFF. The CDR3 coding sequence is TGTGCCAGCAGCGCCGAGGGGCGGGACACTGAAGCTTTCTTT. Variable domain in full (rest from reference TRBV9 and TRBJ1-1): DSGVTQTPKHLITATGQRVTLRCSPRSGDLSVYWYQQSLDQGLQFLIQYYNGEERAKGNILERFSAQQFPDLHSELNLSSLELGDSALYFCASSAEGRDTEAFFGQGTRLTVV.

The table lists this clonotype with a few counts. For the CDR3, the DNA is TGTGCCAGCAGCTTAACCGAGTGGGGCTCCGACTATGGCTACACCTTC. Translated: CASSLTEWGSDYGYTF. The V and J genes are TRBV7-9 and TRBJ1-2; tentative D call: TRBD1 (5 bases). Germline lookup yields CDR1 SEHNR and CDR2 FQNEAQ (reference sequence). This CDR3 comprises 16 residues. Trimming left V 2 bases short and J 3 bases short, with 16 bases between.

Of note for this clonotype: A much bigger clone sits one base away, suggesting this may be a read error. J is TRBJ1-1 and V is TRBV7-9, with 7 bases lining up with TRBD1. CDR3 length equals 14 residues. In germline, CDR1 is SEHNR, CDR2 FQNEAQ (reference sequence). The CDR3: CVSKSGGARTEAFF. CDR3 DNA: TGTGTCAGCAAATCAGGGGGGGCGAGGACTGAAGCTTTCTTT. The whole variable domain, filled in from reference TRBV7-9 and TRBJ1-1, reads DTGVSQNPRHKITKRGQNVTFRCDPISEHNRLYWYRQTLGQGPEFLTYFQNEAQLEKSRLLSDRFSAERPKGSFSTLEIQRTEQGDSAMYLCVSKSGGARTEAFFGQGTRLTVV.

This clonotype was observed a few times. The V gene is TRBV7-6, the J gene TRBJ2-5; 9 bases line up with TRBD1. V lost 5 bases to trimming and J lost 2 bases; unmatched junction nucleotides: 9. The CDR3 spans 16 residues. Germline V CDR1 and CDR2: SGHVS, FNYEAQ. The CDR3 coding sequence is TGTGCCAGCAGCCACGCCGGGGACAGGGAACAAGAGACCCAGTACTTC. Residues: CASSHAGDREQETQYF.

The table lists this clonotype with a few counts. The chain carries TRBV6-1 and TRBJ2-1, with D unresolved. The CDR3 has 12 residues. V lost 5 bases, J lost 5 bases, and 7 bases lay in between. Per the germline V gene, CDR1 is MNHNS and CDR2 is SASEGT. The CDR3 loop is CASSYDHNEQFF. The CDR3 DNA reads as TGTGCCAGCAGTTACGACCACAATGAGCAGTTCTTC.

This clonotype was picked up a small number of times. This sequence joins TRBV7-9 and TRBJ1-5; TRBD1 matches at 8 bases. V lost 5 bases and J lost 2; bases outside the gene matches: 8. The CDR3 extends over 16 amino acids. The germline gives CDR1 SEHNR, CDR2 FQNEAQ (reference sequence). The CDR3 DNA reads as TGTGCCAGCAGCCCGACAGGGGATGTTGGCAATCAGCCCCAGCATTTT. Protein product: CASSPTGDVGNQPQHF.